This is a list of T cell receptor beta chains from one sample in a study of blood T cell repertoires in COVID-19. Some clones are missing from TCRdb's copy, which holds only in-frame ones; the method was immunoSEQ multiplex PCR. The data show under 170,000 clones, 80% to 90% seen once. The sample consisted of peripheral blood. The receptors originated from an older man with acute or convalescent COVID-19. The CDR3 runs from the conserved cysteine through the conserved F or W. Each record gives: CDR3 DNA, CDR3 protein, D gene, CDR3 length, V gene, J gene, clone size. A D gene is named only where the DNA matches it firmly. Part of the rows lack a size; the others show once, few, many or a class for expanded clones.

cdr3_nt: TGTGCCAGCAGTTACTCGTCTCGGACTCGCTGGGATACGCAGTATTTT; cdr3_aa: CASSYSSRTRWDTQYF; d_call: NA; cdr3_length: 16; v_call: TRBV6-2/TRBV6-3; j_call: TRBJ2-3; clone_size: NA
cdr3_nt: TGTGCCAGTAGTATAGCGACAGCTAAATCCTACGAGCAGTACTTC; cdr3_aa: CASSIATAKSYEQYF; d_call: NA; cdr3_length: 15; v_call: TRBV19; j_call: TRBJ2-7; clone_size: few
cdr3_nt: TGTGCCAGTAGTACACCCGGGACAGGGGATCAGCCCCAGCATTTT; cdr3_aa: CASSTPGTGDQPQHF; d_call: TRBD1; cdr3_length: 15; v_call: TRBV19; j_call: TRBJ1-5; clone_size: NA
cdr3_nt: TGTGCCAGCAGCCTCCGGACAGACGGGGAGCTGTTTTTT; cdr3_aa: CASSLRTDGELFF; d_call: NA; cdr3_length: 13; v_call: TRBV7-3; j_call: TRBJ2-2; clone_size: NA
cdr3_nt: TGTGCCATCAGTGAGTCTGGTGGGGTCGCGGGTCGGATCGAGCAGTACTTC; cdr3_aa: CAISESGGVAGRIEQYF; d_call: NA; cdr3_length: 17; v_call: TRBV10-3; j_call: TRBJ2-7; clone_size: NA
cdr3_nt: TGTGCCAGCAGTACAGGGTCGAACACCGGGGAGCTGTTTTTT; cdr3_aa: CASSTGSNTGELFF; d_call: NA; cdr3_length: 14; v_call: TRBV6-4; j_call: TRBJ2-2; clone_size: NA
cdr3_nt: TGTGCCAGCAGTATCTCCGGGACAGGGAGCTCCTACGAGCAGTACTTC; cdr3_aa: CASSISGTGSSYEQYF; d_call: TRBD1; cdr3_length: 16; v_call: TRBV28; j_call: TRBJ2-7; clone_size: NA
cdr3_nt: TGTGCCTGGAGTTCGAGTAATTCACCCCTCCACTTT; cdr3_aa: CAWSSSNSPLHF; d_call: NA; cdr3_length: 12; v_call: TRBV30; j_call: TRBJ1-6; clone_size: few
cdr3_nt: TGTGCCAGCAGCTCCTGGGGGGATAAGAATGAGCAGTTCTTC; cdr3_aa: CASSSWGDKNEQFF; d_call: NA; cdr3_length: 14; v_call: TRBV7-2; j_call: TRBJ2-1; clone_size: few
cdr3_nt: TGTGCCTGGAACGGCGGGAGCACAGATACGCAGTATTTT; cdr3_aa: CAWNGGSTDTQYF; d_call: NA; cdr3_length: 13; v_call: TRBV30; j_call: TRBJ2-3; clone_size: NA
cdr3_nt: TGTGCCTGGAGTTCCGGGACAGCTTCCTCCTATGAAAAACTGTTTTTT; cdr3_aa: CAWSSGTASSYEKLFF; d_call: TRBD1; cdr3_length: 16; v_call: TRBV30; j_call: TRBJ1-4; clone_size: NA
cdr3_nt: TGTGCCACCAGCAGAGAGTTGGCAACATTGAACACTGAAGCTTTCTTT; cdr3_aa: CATSRELATLNTEAFF; d_call: NA; cdr3_length: 16; v_call: TRBV15; j_call: TRBJ1-1; clone_size: NA
cdr3_nt: TGTGCCAGTAATTCCCCGACTAGCGGGAGCTACGAGCAGTACTTC; cdr3_aa: CASNSPTSGSYEQYF; d_call: TRBD2; cdr3_length: 15; v_call: TRBV19; j_call: TRBJ2-7; clone_size: NA
cdr3_nt: TGTGCCAGCAGTTTGTGGACAGGGCGAGCTTTCTTT; cdr3_aa: CASSLWTGRAFF; d_call: TRBD1; cdr3_length: 12; v_call: TRBV28; j_call: TRBJ1-1; clone_size: NA
cdr3_nt: TGCGCCAGCAGCTTGTCGGGAGCCAGGGAGACCCAGTACTTC; cdr3_aa: CASSLSGARETQYF; d_call: NA; cdr3_length: 14; v_call: TRBV5-1; j_call: TRBJ2-5; clone_size: NA
cdr3_nt: TGTGCCAGCAGCTTAGGCCTGGGGGGGCTGTTTGGCTACACCTTC; cdr3_aa: CASSLGLGGLFGYTF; d_call: NA; cdr3_length: 15; v_call: TRBV13; j_call: TRBJ1-2; clone_size: NA
cdr3_nt: TGTGCCACCAGCAGAGATCAGGGAGGGGGGTTCGAGCAGTACTTC; cdr3_aa: CATSRDQGGGFEQYF; d_call: NA; cdr3_length: 15; v_call: TRBV15; j_call: TRBJ2-7; clone_size: NA
cdr3_nt: TGTGCCAGCAAGGGACTAGCGGGAGAGGCGCAGTTCTTC; cdr3_aa: CASKGLAGEAQFF; d_call: TRBD2; cdr3_length: 13; v_call: TRBV5-4; j_call: TRBJ2-1; clone_size: NA
cdr3_nt: TGTGCCAGCAGCCCCCTAGCGGGAGGGTACGAGCAGTACTTC; cdr3_aa: CASSPLAGGYEQYF; d_call: TRBD2; cdr3_length: 14; v_call: TRBV7-2; j_call: TRBJ2-7; clone_size: few
cdr3_nt: TGTGCCAGCAGTTTAGGCCAGTACAATGAGCAGTTCTTC; cdr3_aa: CASSLGQYNEQFF; d_call: NA; cdr3_length: 13; v_call: TRBV28; j_call: TRBJ2-1; clone_size: NA
cdr3_nt: TGTGCCACCAGTGAAGGGGGGGCGGTTCAAGAGACCCAGTACTTC; cdr3_aa: CATSEGGAVQETQYF; d_call: NA; cdr3_length: 15; v_call: TRBV24-1; j_call: TRBJ2-5; clone_size: NA
cdr3_nt: TGTGCCAGCAGCTTAGCCCACCCAGGGCCCGGCTACACCTTC; cdr3_aa: CASSLAHPGPGYTF; d_call: NA; cdr3_length: 14; v_call: TRBV7-9; j_call: TRBJ1-2; clone_size: NA
cdr3_nt: TGTGCCAGCAGCTTAGTGTGGGACAGGCACTATGGCTACACCTTC; cdr3_aa: CASSLVWDRHYGYTF; d_call: TRBD1; cdr3_length: 15; v_call: TRBV7-9; j_call: TRBJ1-2; clone_size: few
cdr3_nt: TGTGCCACCAGTGATAGTTCAGTCTACACCGGGGAGCTGTTTTTT; cdr3_aa: CATSDSSVYTGELFF; d_call: NA; cdr3_length: 15; v_call: TRBV24-1; j_call: TRBJ2-2; clone_size: NA
cdr3_nt: TGTGCCAGCAGTTTAAGGACAGGGGGATCCAGGTCCTACGAGCAGTACTTC; cdr3_aa: CASSLRTGGSRSYEQYF; d_call: TRBD1; cdr3_length: 17; v_call: TRBV28; j_call: TRBJ2-7; clone_size: once
cdr3_nt: TGTGCCAGCTCACTGACAGGGGGGACCTACGAGCAGTACTTC; cdr3_aa: CASSLTGGTYEQYF; d_call: TRBD1; cdr3_length: 14; v_call: TRBV18; j_call: TRBJ2-7; clone_size: once
cdr3_nt: TGTGCCAGCAGCCAAGACCCTAGGAGAGCGGGACAAAACATTCAGTACTTC; cdr3_aa: CASSQDPRRAGQNIQYF; d_call: TRBD2; cdr3_length: 17; v_call: TRBV14; j_call: TRBJ2-4; clone_size: few
cdr3_nt: TGTGCCAGCAGCCAAGATCTGGGTCTAGCGCGGAACACCGGGGAGCTGTTTTTT; cdr3_aa: CASSQDLGLARNTGELFF; d_call: NA; cdr3_length: 18; v_call: TRBV3-1/TRBV3-2; j_call: TRBJ2-2; clone_size: NA
cdr3_nt: TGTGCCAGCAGTTTATCTATAACCGCCTACGAGCAGTACTTC; cdr3_aa: CASSLSITAYEQYF; d_call: NA; cdr3_length: 14; v_call: TRBV28; j_call: TRBJ2-7; clone_size: NA
cdr3_nt: TGTGCCAGTCAGGGTCTGCCTAATGAAAAACTGTTTTTT; cdr3_aa: CASQGLPNEKLFF; d_call: NA; cdr3_length: 13; v_call: TRBV27; j_call: TRBJ1-4; clone_size: NA
cdr3_nt: TGTGCCAGCAGTGAAGTGGCAGGGGCTAGCTATGGCTACACCTTC; cdr3_aa: CASSEVAGASYGYTF; d_call: NA; cdr3_length: 15; v_call: TRBV2; j_call: TRBJ1-2; clone_size: NA
cdr3_nt: TGTGCCAGTAGTAAAGTTCGGGGCAGGGGCATGAACACTGAAGCTTTCTTT; cdr3_aa: CASSKVRGRGMNTEAFF; d_call: NA; cdr3_length: 17; v_call: TRBV19; j_call: TRBJ1-1; clone_size: NA
cdr3_nt: TGTGCCAGCATCAAAGGCGGGGCCTACACTGAAGCTTTCTTT; cdr3_aa: CASIKGGAYTEAFF; d_call: NA; cdr3_length: 14; v_call: TRBV28; j_call: TRBJ1-1; clone_size: NA
cdr3_nt: TGTGCCAGCAGTTCCGGCGGGGCCCTCTCCTACGAGCAGTACTTC; cdr3_aa: CASSSGGALSYEQYF; d_call: NA; cdr3_length: 15; v_call: TRBV28; j_call: TRBJ2-7; clone_size: NA
cdr3_nt: TGTGCCATCAGTGAGGATAGCGGGACCTACGAGCAGTACTTC; cdr3_aa: CAISEDSGTYEQYF; d_call: TRBD2; cdr3_length: 14; v_call: TRBV10-3; j_call: TRBJ2-7; clone_size: few
cdr3_nt: TGTGCCAGCAGCCAAGCGACAGGGTTTAATGAAAAACTGTTTTTT; cdr3_aa: CASSQATGFNEKLFF; d_call: TRBD1; cdr3_length: 15; v_call: TRBV3-1/TRBV3-2; j_call: TRBJ1-4; clone_size: NA
cdr3_nt: TGTGCCAGCAGCGGACTAAGGCGAAATGAGCAGTTCTTC; cdr3_aa: CASSGLRRNEQFF; d_call: NA; cdr3_length: 13; v_call: TRBV7-2; j_call: TRBJ2-1; clone_size: few